The TCR beta chain under discussion was sequenced for a study of graft-versus-host responses after intestinal transplantation (dated by TCRdb to the early 2020s). A note on the overall study: Multivisceral, liver-intestinal, or isolated intestinal transplants were received by the recipients. Every recipient was given anti-thymocyte globulin induction, followed by about three years of maintenance tacrolimus and steroids. After intestinal transplantation, graft-versus-host and host-versus-graft alloreactive T cell clones were followed in the graft, circulation and bone marrow using bulk TCR-beta CDR3 sequencing. Alloreactive clones were identified by sequencing pre-transplant mixed lymphocyte reaction products and comparing these products with unstimulated pre-transplant donor and recipient T cells. A cohort of approximately 24 intestinal transplant recipients, including one retransplant, was enrolled, and a few patients lacking pretransplant specimens were excluded. A peak of at least 4% donor T cells among recipient peripheral blood mononuclear cells was the definition used for donor T cell macrochimerism. Rather than going through the commercial service, samples from three later patients were sequenced in-house on an Illumina MiSeq and processed with MiXCR. Paper-wide results and their limitations: The conclusions were limited by the relatively low number and heterogeneity of the intestinal transplant patients. Early after transplant, peak levels of circulating GvH clones were associated with declines in HvG clones. In the allografts of patients with donor T cell macrochimerism, GvH to HvG T cell clonal ratios were high. GvH clones were detected in recipient bone marrow, and some appeared earlier in ileal mucosa or blood, consistent with an intestinal mucosal origin.

The sample's time point label is to be understood as: cells obtained before transplantation from donor or recipient. CD3+CD4+ and CD3+CD8+ populations were FACS-sorted from unstimulated pre-transplant donor and recipient cells taken from spleen or lymph nodes. Libraries were made using the immunoSEQ multiplex PCR assay. In most patients, genomic DNA was isolated using the Qiagen DNeasy Blood and Tissue Kit and sent frozen to Adaptive Biotechnologies for TCR sequencing. For most patients, high-throughput TCR-beta CDR3 sequencing of genomic DNA was performed by Adaptive Biotechnologies. The original pipeline was this. TCR sequencing data were retrieved from Adaptive's ImmunoSEQ software for about 17 patients, whereas a few other patients were processed with MiXCR and VDJtools. CD4 versus CD8 sorting errors were corrected by removing sequences found in both subsets at a frequency ratio below 5:1. CDR3 nucleotide sequences shared by donor and recipient were removed because the origin of these sequences could not be assigned. At least 2-fold expansion over unstimulated cells and a minimum CFSE-low frequency of 0.002% (template counts) or 0.001% (read counts) were required for clones to be classified as alloreactive. Clones detected in sequenced pre-transplant spleen, lymph node, or MLR CFSE-low populations of the donor or recipient were defined as mappable. Cumulative frequency of alloreactive clones was calculated as a percentage of all sequences weighted by copy number. This immuneACCESS table, as held by TCRdb, lists in-frame sequences with V and J called but not all clones. Of the missing ones, under half trace to an unresolved V gene in checked studies; the others have no known cause. For V, J and clone size, that table is used; D and trimming come from the DNA. The sample profile shows roughly 120,000 clones; less than 95% of them were found once. Clones ranked in the top ten supply more than 0.15% of the sample.

This clone appeared a single time. Its binding antigen is unknown. Base qualities are not at hand, and no much larger clone is one base apart. Sequencing was performed on unstimulated CD4+ T cells sorted from spleen or lymph node cells, taken before intestinal transplant. The TCR was taken from a human donor who received an intestinal transplant.

The DNA sequence is given as TGTGCCAGCAGCTTATATCGCGGAAGCAATCAGCCCCAGCATTTT. This translates into CASSLYRGSNQPQHF. The chain uses TRBV7-6 and TRBJ1-5; there is no confident call for the D gene. V is reduced by 2 bases and J by 1 base, leaving a spacing of 9 bases between them. Including cysteine and phenylalanine, the CDR3 has 15 amino acids. The only DNA kept is the CDR3, 45 bases in frame from the first base. CDR1 and CDR2 are read off the germline V gene as SGHVS and FNYEAQ.